This T cell receptor beta chain was documented in a study of T-cell reconstitution after alpha-beta-depleted transplantation in children. General study results and limits: In patients about two months after transplant, alpha-beta T cells reportedly arose from several hundred expanded graft clones. Several patients had high TCRbeta diversity at day 60; it came from surviving recipient T cells and thymic progenitors. T-cell numbers and diversity, one year after transplant, stemmed largely from T cells that were newly produced.

Molecular barcoding with unique molecular identifiers was used for the TCRbeta library. TCRdb passed the PCR reads through MiXCR, listing each CDR3 protein once. The sample has around 500,000 distinct CDR3 sequences, roughly 23% seen once. Note on this clonotype: The antigen remains undetermined.

Germline V gene data show CDR1 as SQVTM and CDR2 as ANQGSEA. V was shortened by 6 bases and J by 12 bases, with 16 bases between the two germline ends. CDR3 size: 11 residues. This sequence joins TRBV29-1 and TRBJ2-3; no reliable D call. The clonotype originates from a boy in the first two years of life who had a stem cell transplant for acute myeloid leukemia, so the T cells may come from the graft donor. The sample was PBMCs, mostly from graft donor cells, taken 360 days after TCRalphabeta/CD19-depleted stem cell transplant. In DNA form, the CDR3 reads TGCAGCGTGCCAGGCGGCACACTTCAGTATTTT. It is translated as CSVPGGTLQYF.